This T cell receptor beta chain is drawn from a study of neurological immune-mediated disorders. V shed 3 bases, J shed 8 bases, and the junction held 5 bases outside the gene matches. Per germline, CDR1 DFQATT and CDR2 SNEGSKA (reference sequence). This CDR3 has 13 residues. This clonotype has a count of ten or more. Every sequencing run produced over 180 million TCR-beta sequences that came from 15-18 subjects. TCRdb analysed the 5' RACE reads with MiXCR anew, one entry per CDR3 protein. The repertoire holds roughly 60,000 distinct CDR3 sequences, with more than 9.5% as singletons. The sequence derives from a man between 60 and 75 years old in good health. Sequenced input: PBMCs. The chain uses TRBV20-1 and TRBJ2-3, with 10 bases fitting TRBD2. CDR3 coding DNA: TGCAGTGCTAGCCAGCGGGGGGGCGGTACGCAGTATTTT. Amino acids: CSASQRGGGTQYF.